This TCR beta chain came from a study of blood T cell repertoires in COVID-19. Study as a whole: The samples span acute and convalescent COVID-19 from the United States, Italy and Spain. The cDNA or gDNA used as material had been derived from T cells, B-cell-depleted T cells, or PBMCs.

From germline, CDR1 is SGHNT and CDR2 YYREEE (reference sequence). V was clipped by 0 bases and J by 2 bases, with 5 bases between them. CDR3 length: 13 amino acids. Per the authors' pipeline: From reference gene primer amplification, estimates of nucleated cell counts were derived. This table comes from immunoSEQ multiplex PCR, and its TCRdb copy is limited to in-frame clones, with some not included. That table gives V, J and clone size, and the DNA gave D and trimming. The sample records 150,000 to 200,000 clones, 70% to 80% being singletons. This clone was found a few times. The clonotype was recovered from a man aged 55 to 69 with acute or convalescent COVID-19. The V gene is TRBV5-4, the J gene TRBJ2-5; no clear D. Sequencing used peripheral blood. The CDR3 is CASSLGSQETQYF. CDR3 sequence (DNA): TGTGCCAGCAGCTTGGGCAGTCAAGAGACCCAGTACTTC.